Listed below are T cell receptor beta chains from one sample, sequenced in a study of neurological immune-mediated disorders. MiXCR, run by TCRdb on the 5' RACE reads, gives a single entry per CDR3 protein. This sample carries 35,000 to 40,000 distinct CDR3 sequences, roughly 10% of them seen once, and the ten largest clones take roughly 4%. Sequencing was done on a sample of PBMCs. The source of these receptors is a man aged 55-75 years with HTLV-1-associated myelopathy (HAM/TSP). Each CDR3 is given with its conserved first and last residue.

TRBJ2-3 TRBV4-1 CASSQQQGSTDTQYF
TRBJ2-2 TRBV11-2 CASSLPPPPTPGELFF
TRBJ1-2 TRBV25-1 CASRRTGESYGYTF
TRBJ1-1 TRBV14 CASSPNIIRNTEAFF
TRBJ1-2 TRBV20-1 CRGTGGDYGYTF
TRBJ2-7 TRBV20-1 CSASPSSLSYEQYF
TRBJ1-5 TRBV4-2 CASSQSYSDQPQHF
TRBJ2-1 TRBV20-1 CSAVSGNQVNNEQFF
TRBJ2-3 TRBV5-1 CASSLVPGSCTDTQYF
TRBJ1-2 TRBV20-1 CSARDRRQDYGYTF
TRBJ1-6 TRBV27 CASRRDSGLMGSYNSPLHF
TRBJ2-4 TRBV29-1 CSVEDRLRWKGKNIQYF
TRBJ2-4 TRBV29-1 CSVEDRLRWQGKNIQYF
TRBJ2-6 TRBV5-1 CASTDRLAGANVLTF
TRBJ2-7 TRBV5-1 CASRIRELGEQYF
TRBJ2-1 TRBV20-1 CSASASYNEQFF
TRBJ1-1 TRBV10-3 CAIKRELNTEAFF
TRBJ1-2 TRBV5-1 CASSLPQQVTNYGYTF
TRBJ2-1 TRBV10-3 CAISESRLLNEQFF
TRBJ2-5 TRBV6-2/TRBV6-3 CASSYSRYRWETQYF
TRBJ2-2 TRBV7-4 CASSLTGTGELFF
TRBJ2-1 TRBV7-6 CASSLDFGSYNEQFF
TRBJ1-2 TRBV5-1 CASSLEGGSYGYTF
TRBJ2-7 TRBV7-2 CASSERTGEEYEQYF
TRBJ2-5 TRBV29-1 CSVSGTEETQYF
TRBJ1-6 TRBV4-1 CASSQEGTGVEGNSPLHF
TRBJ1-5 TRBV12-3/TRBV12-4 CASSLGQNNQPQHF
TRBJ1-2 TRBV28 CASSPGGQDYGYTF
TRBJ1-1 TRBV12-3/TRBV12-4 CASSWGSTNTEAFF
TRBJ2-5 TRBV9 CASSFTGQEKETQYF
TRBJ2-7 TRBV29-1 CSASQRENEQYF
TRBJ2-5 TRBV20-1 CSAKRGGRQETQYF
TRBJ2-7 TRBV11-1 CASSYTGTYETYF
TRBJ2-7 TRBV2 CASSALYEQYF
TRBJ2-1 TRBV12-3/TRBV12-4 CASSLTSGNWDEQFF
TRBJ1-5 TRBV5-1 CASSLESGVNQPQHF
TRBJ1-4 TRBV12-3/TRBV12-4 CASRKANEKLFF
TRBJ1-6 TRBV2 CASSEPTQLNSPLHF
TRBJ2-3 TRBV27 CAKETRVSTDTQYF
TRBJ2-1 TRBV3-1 CASSQGGRGDNEQFF
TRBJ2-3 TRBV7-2 CASCRDRGDTQYF
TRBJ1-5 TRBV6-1 CASSGRGNQPQHF
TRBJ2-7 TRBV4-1 CASSQESGFTYEQYF